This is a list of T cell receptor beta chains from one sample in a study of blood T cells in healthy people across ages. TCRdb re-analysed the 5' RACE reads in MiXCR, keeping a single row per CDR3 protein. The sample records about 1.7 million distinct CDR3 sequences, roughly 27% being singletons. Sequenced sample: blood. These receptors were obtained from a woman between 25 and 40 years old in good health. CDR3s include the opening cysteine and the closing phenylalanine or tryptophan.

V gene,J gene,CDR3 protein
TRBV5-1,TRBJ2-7,CASSPYSGTGFGEQYF
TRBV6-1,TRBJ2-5,CASTRRGTGRRLKETQYF
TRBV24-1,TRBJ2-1,CATSDSRLAGRDEQFF
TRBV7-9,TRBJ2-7,CASSKGRDPTYEQYF
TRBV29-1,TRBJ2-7,CSAISGFSYEQYF
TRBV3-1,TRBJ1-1,CASSQAARFPFF
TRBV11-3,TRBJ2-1,CASSSHSGVGNEQFF
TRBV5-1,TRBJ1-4,CASSLGGLGNEKLFF
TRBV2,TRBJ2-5,CASSWNREGETQYF
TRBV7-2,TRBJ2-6,CASSHRTGTASSGANVLTF
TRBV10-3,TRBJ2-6,CAISQGSGANVLTF
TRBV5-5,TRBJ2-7,CASSIGGYSPYEQYF
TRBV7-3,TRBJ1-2,CASSLTEEDGYTF
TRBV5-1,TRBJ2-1,CASRTGTSGDNEQFF
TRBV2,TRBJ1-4,CASSEVRANEKLFF
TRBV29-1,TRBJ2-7,CSVGRSNEQYF
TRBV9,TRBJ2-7,CASSVDSSSYEQYF
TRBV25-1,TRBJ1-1,CASGRLVNTEAFF
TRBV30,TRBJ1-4,CAWSVEATNEKLFF
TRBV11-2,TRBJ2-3,CASSPPESAADTQYF
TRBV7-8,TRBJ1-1,CASIRWTGENTEAFF
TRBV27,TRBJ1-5,CASSANGQSNQPQHF
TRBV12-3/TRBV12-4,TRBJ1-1,CASSGGLSGRPEAFF
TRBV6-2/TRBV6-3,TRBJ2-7,CASMMVPTVEQYF
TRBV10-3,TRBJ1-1,CAIKQTDMNTEAFF
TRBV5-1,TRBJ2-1,CASSLGNSYNEQFF
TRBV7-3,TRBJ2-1,CASSLIRGGPSEQFF
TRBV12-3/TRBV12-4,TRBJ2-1,CASSLLRTSGRGEQFF
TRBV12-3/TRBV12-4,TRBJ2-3,CAISSPSGSPNTDTQYF
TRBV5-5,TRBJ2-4,CASSLVQRNIQYF
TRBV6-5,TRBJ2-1,CASSKEGARYNEQFF
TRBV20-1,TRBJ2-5,CSAYSGGGGTQETQYF
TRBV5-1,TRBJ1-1,CASSFGQAGEAFF
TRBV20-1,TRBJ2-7,CSADPGGTGNEQYF
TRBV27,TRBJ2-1,CASRQGTGGSNEQFF
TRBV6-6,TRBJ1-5,CASRSGTAPKQPQHF
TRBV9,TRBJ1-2,CASSQEKGGGYTF
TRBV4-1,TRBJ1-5,CASSQDSNSNQPQHF
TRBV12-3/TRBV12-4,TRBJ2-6,CASSLVGRVSGANVLTF
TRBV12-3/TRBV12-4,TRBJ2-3,CASSLGHWPDTQYF
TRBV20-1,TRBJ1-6,CSAHQGSSYNSPLHF
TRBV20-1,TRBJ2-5,CSARDRGRTQETQYF
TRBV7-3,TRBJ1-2,CASSLKGYLLWSYTF
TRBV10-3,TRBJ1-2,CAITGPPNYGYTF
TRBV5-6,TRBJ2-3,CASRLSQGDTQYF
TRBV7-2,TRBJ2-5,CASSLNSGGQETQYF
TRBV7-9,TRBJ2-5,CASRHDRGQETQYF
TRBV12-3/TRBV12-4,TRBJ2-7,CASRNGDGYEQYF
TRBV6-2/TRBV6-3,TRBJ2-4,CASSLGLTGAKNIQYF
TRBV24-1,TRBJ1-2,CATSDSSTAGYGYTF
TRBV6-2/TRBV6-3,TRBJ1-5,CASREKINRWAPQHF
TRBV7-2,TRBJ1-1,CASSFLLGGNTEAFF
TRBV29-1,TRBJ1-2,CSVEEQGLGGYTF
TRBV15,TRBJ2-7,CATSRDLATVEQYF
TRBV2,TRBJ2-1,CASSDDRQDSEFF
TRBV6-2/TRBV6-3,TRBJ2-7,CASNHHRQGGEQYF
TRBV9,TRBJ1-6,CASSVVGENSPLHF
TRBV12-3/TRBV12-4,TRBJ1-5,CASSLGTGGRRPQHF
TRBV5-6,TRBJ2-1,CASSLARLAGGRYEQFF
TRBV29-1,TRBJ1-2,CSVAPRLRGGYTF